This is a list of T cell receptor beta chains from one sample in a study of early T cells in non-severe SARS-CoV-2 infection. From the 5' RACE reads, TCRdb called clonotypes with MiXCR, one entry per CDR3 protein. The repertoire includes 98,000 or so distinct CDR3 sequences, approximately 12% of them detected once, and under 4.5% sits in the top ten. The specimen was whole blood, collected at baseline. The receptor source for this set is an adult who was a healthcare worker with PCR-confirmed SARS-CoV-2 infection or an uninfected control (not recorded which). CDR3s include the opening cysteine and the closing phenylalanine or tryptophan. A D gene is named only where the DNA matches it firmly. Expanded clones get a size class; other rows say once, few or many, or leave the size out.

V gene,J gene,clone size,D gene,CDR3 protein,CDR3 DNA
TRBV6-1,TRBJ2-7,few,.,CASSERETRGPGEQYF,TGTGCCAGCAGTGAACGGGAGACGAGGGGGCCGGGGGAGCAGTACTTC
TRBV5-1,TRBJ1-2,.,.,CASSLSGGEISNYGYTF,TGCGCCAGCAGCTTGTCAGGAGGGGAGATATCTAACTATGGCTACACCTTC
TRBV7-2,TRBJ2-5,few,TRBD1,CASSPDRGMPETQYF,TGTGCCAGCAGTCCGGACAGGGGGATGCCAGAGACCCAGTACTTC
TRBV28,TRBJ2-1,.,TRBD2,CASSPGTSRDNEQFF,TGTGCCAGCAGTCCCGGGACTAGCAGGGATAATGAGCAGTTCTTC
TRBV3-1,TRBJ2-3,.,.,CASSLRSPTDTQYF,TGTGCCAGCAGCCTTCGGTCGCCCACAGATACGCAGTATTTT
TRBV29-1,TRBJ2-3,few,TRBD1,CSVEGGQGVTDTQYF,TGCAGCGTTGAAGGGGGACAGGGGGTGACAGATACGCAGTATTTT
TRBV5-1,TRBJ2-2,.,TRBD1,CASSYGTVTGELFF,TGCGCCAGCAGCTACGGGACAGTCACCGGGGAGCTGTTTTTT
TRBV4-1,TRBJ1-6,many,TRBD1,CASSRTGTENSPLHF,TGCGCCAGCAGCCGCACCGGGACAGAGAATTCACCCCTCCACTTT
TRBV12-3/TRBV12-4,TRBJ1-5,.,.,CASSFGRGNQPQHF,TGTGCCAGCAGTTTCGGCCGGGGCAATCAGCCCCAGCATTTT
TRBV29-1,TRBJ2-2,few,TRBD1,CSARTGGADTGELFF,TGCAGCGCAAGGACAGGGGGCGCGGACACCGGGGAGCTGTTTTTT
TRBV29-1,TRBJ2-7,many,.,CSVEDPGHYEQYF,TGCAGCGTTGAAGACCCGGGACACTACGAGCAGTACTTC
TRBV24-1,TRBJ2-3,few,TRBD1,CATSDRAGGHTDTQYF,TGTGCCACCAGTGATAGGGCAGGGGGCCACACAGATACGCAGTATTTT
TRBV28,TRBJ2-2,.,.,CASSLRDHNTGELFF,TGTGCCAGCAGCCTCCGGGACCACAACACCGGGGAGCTGTTTTTT
TRBV3-1,TRBJ1-3,few,.,CASSQEGSGNTIYF,TGTGCCAGCAGCCAAGAGGGCTCTGGAAACACCATATATTTT
TRBV6-2/TRBV6-3,TRBJ1-2,few,.,CASSYAGNYGYTF,TGTGCCAGCAGTTACGCGGGAAACTATGGCTACACCTTC
TRBV29-1,TRBJ2-2,few,.,CSVARQGRVNTGELFF,TGCAGCGTTGCTCGTCAGGGTAGGGTCAACACCGGGGAGCTGTTTTTT
TRBV6-5,TRBJ1-2,.,.,CASTLGGYGYTF,TGTGCCAGCACCCTGGGGGGCTATGGCTACACCTTC
TRBV6-2/TRBV6-3,TRBJ2-7,.,.,CASSYDRPTYEQYF,TGTGCCAGCAGTTACGACAGGCCTACCTACGAGCAGTACTTC
TRBV29-1,TRBJ2-1,few,.,CSGGTPRRVNEQFF,TGCAGCGGCGGGACACCCCGGAGGGTCAATGAGCAGTTCTTC